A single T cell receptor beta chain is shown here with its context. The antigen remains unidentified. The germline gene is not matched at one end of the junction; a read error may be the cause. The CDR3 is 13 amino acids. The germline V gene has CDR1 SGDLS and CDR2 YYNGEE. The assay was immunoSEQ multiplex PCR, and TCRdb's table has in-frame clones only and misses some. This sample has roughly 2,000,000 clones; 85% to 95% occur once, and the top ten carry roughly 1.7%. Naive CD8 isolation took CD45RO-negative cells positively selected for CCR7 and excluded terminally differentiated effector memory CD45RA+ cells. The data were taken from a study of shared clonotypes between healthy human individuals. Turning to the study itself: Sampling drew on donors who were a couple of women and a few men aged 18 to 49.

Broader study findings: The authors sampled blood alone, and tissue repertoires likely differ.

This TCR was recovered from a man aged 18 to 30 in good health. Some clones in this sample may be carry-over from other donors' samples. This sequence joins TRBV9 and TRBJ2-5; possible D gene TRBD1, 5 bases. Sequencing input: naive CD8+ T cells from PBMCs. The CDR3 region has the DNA TGTGCCAGCAGCGTAACCCCGACAGAGCACTTAGACTTC. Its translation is CASSVTPTEHLDF.